These 30 T cell receptor beta chains were all obtained from the same sample, sequenced in a study of shared clonotypes between healthy human individuals. The data were produced by immunoSEQ multiplex PCR, yet TCRdb's version contains in-frame clones alone and is incomplete. Of under 350,000 clones listed, around 87% are singletons. The specimen sequenced was memory CD8+ T cells sorted from blood. The subset was: CD45RO+ cells pooled with CCR7-negative TemRA cells. The receptor set was obtained from a man aged 18 to 30 in good health.

The chain recombines TRBV5-6 with TRBJ2-1; tentatively, D is TRBD2 (6 bases). Germline V gene sequence: CDR1 SGHDT, CDR2 YYEEEE. Trimming shortened V by 2 bases and J by 5 bases, and 11 bases separated the two germline ends. This CDR3 has 14 amino acids. Here the CDR3 DNA reads TGTGCCAGCAGCTTTCCCGGGACTCACAATGAGCAGTTCTTC. This codes for CASSFPGTHNEQFF.

The J gene is TRBJ1-1, the V gene TRBV27, with D possibly being TRBD1 (6 bases). This CDR3 comprises 13 residues. CDR1 MNHEY and CDR2 SMNVEV come from the germline V gene (reference sequence). V gave up 2 bases and J gave up 8 bases, with 12 bases separating them. The CDR3 DNA follows: TGTGCCAGCAGTTTAGACAGGTCTCAAGAAGCTTTCTTT. This encodes CASSLDRSQEAFF.

This rearrangement joins TRBV5-6 to TRBJ2-3, with 7 bases aligning to TRBD1. V shed 2 bases and J 2 bases; nucleotides not matched to a gene: 2. Germline V lookup: CDR1 SGHDT, CDR2 YYEEEE. The CDR3 is 14 amino acids. The CDR3 DNA follows: TGTGCCAGCAGCTTCGGGACAGTCACAGATACGCAGTATTTT. It codes for CASSFGTVTDTQYF.

The chain couples TRBV18 to TRBJ1-6; TRBD1 aligns across 8 bases. The CDR3 is 14 residues long. V shed 3 bases, J shed 7 bases, and the junction held 2 bases outside the gene matches. Germline V gives CDR1 KGHSH, CDR2 LQKENI. CDR3 bases: TGTGCCAGCTCACCTCGACAGGGGAATTCACCCCTCCACTTT. Translated: CASSPRQGNSPLHF.

The genes are TRBV7-9 and TRBJ1-1; no firm D call. V lost 5 bases and J 10 bases, leaving 14 bases between the germline ends. CDR1 and CDR2 from the germline V gene are SEHNR and FQNEAQ (reference sequence). The length of the CDR3 is 12 residues. CDR3 in DNA: TGTGCCAGCAGCACCCCGGGGTTAGCAGCTTTCTTT. Its protein product is CASSTPGLAAFF.

The chain links TRBV2 to TRBJ1-1; 8 bases are shared with TRBD1. This CDR3 spans 14 amino acids. Germline trimming cut 9 bases from V and 4 bases from J; bases unmatched to any gene: 10. Germline loops: CDR1 SNHLY, CDR2 FYNNEI. In DNA, the CDR3 is TGTGCCAGGGACTGCGACAGGGGTGGCACTGAAGCTTTCTTT. Residues: CARDCDRGGTEAFF.

The CDR3 nucleotides are TGTGCCAGCAGGCCGAGGGATTTGTGGGAAAAACTGTTTTTT. This translates into CASRPRDLWEKLFF. The V gene is TRBV27, the J gene TRBJ1-4; D not resolved. Germline V lookup: CDR1 MNHEY, CDR2 SMNVEV (reference sequence). V lost 6 bases and J 8 bases, leaving 16 bases between the germline ends. This CDR3 spans 14 amino acids.

The rearrangement uses TRBV30 and TRBJ2-3; no firm D call. Trimming took off 0 bases at V and 5 bases at J, with 6 bases between the two ends. Germline V gives CDR1 GTSNPN, CDR2 SVGIG (reference sequence). This CDR3 comprises 12 residues. CDR3 region: CAWSVWRDTQYF. The CDR3 region has the DNA TGTGCCTGGAGTGTGTGGAGAGATACGCAGTATTTT.

This chain links TRBV5-1 with TRBJ1-3; D remains unclear. V lost 4 bases and J lost 3, with 11 bases in between. Germline-derived CDR1 and CDR2 are SGHRS and YFSETQ. This CDR3 is 14 amino acids long. The CDR3 DNA is TGCGCCAGCAGCATCGAGGGAAGTGGAAACACCATATATTTT. Amino acid sequence: CASSIEGSGNTIYF. The variable domain in full, completed from reference TRBV5-1 and TRBJ1-3, reads KAGVTQTPRYLIKTRGQQVTLSCSPISGHRSVSWYQQTPGQGLQFLFEYFSETQRNKGNFPGRFSGRQFSNSRSEMNVSTLELGDSALYLCASSIEGSGNTIYFGEGSWLTVV.

The V call is TRBV2, the J call TRBJ1-1, with D tentatively TRBD1 (6 bases). This CDR3 region has 14 residues. The ends were cut back, 6 bases at V and 0 bases at J, with 11 bases in the middle. Germline V CDR1 and CDR2: SNHLY, FYNNEI. DNA for the CDR3: TGTGCCAGCAGAAAGGACAGCATGAACACTGAAGCTTTCTTT. Translation gives CASRKDSMNTEAFF.

This sequence joins TRBV14 and TRBJ2-7, with D unclear. The CDR3 totals 13 residues. Germline assignment: CDR1 SGHDN and CDR2 FVKESK. V was pared by 0 bases and J by 0 bases, with 3 bases between. The CDR3 DNA follows: TGTGCCAGCAGCCAAGATGACTCCTACGAGCAGTACTTC. Its protein is CASSQDDSYEQYF.

For this clone: A far larger clone is one base from this, pointing to a likely read error. V gene TRBV10-3 combines with J gene TRBJ1-2; D perhaps matches TRBD1 (6 bases). Trimming removed 3 bases from V and 2 bases from J, with 16 bases in between. This CDR3 comprises 16 residues. Looked up from germline, CDR1 is ENHRY and CDR2 is SYGVKD. CDR3 sequence: CAISEDSRGGNYGYTF. CDR3 DNA sequence: TGTGCCATCAGTGAAGACAGCAGGGGAGGAAACTATGGCTACACCTTC.

The chain recombines TRBV27 with TRBJ2-7; D not certain. The ends were cut back, 3 bases at V and 2 bases at J, with 14 bases in the middle. Germline loops: CDR1 MNHEY, CDR2 SMNVEV (reference sequence). There are 15 residues in the CDR3. The CDR3 DNA sequence: TGTGCCAGCAGTTTGTTTCGTCCTGGGGCCTACGAGCAGTACTTC. It is translated as CASSLFRPGAYEQYF.

The chain uses TRBV7-9 and TRBJ1-1; D uncertain. V gave up 2 bases and J gave up 7 bases, with 5 bases separating them. The CDR3 is made up of 11 amino acids. CDR1 SEHNR and CDR2 FQNEAQ come from the germline V gene (reference sequence). The CDR3 protein is CASSLSVEAFF. The CDR3 DNA reads TGTGCCAGCAGCTTAAGTGTTGAAGCTTTCTTT.

The rearrangement joins TRBV27 to TRBJ2-5; 10 nucleotides match TRBD2. This CDR3 contains 15 residues. CDR1 and CDR2 (germline): MNHEY, SMNVEV (reference sequence). The CDR3 spells CTKRELAGVGETQYF. The CDR3 DNA follows: TGTACTAAAAGGGAGCTAGCGGGAGTAGGGGAGACCCAGTACTTC.

In its sample, this clone was seen a few times. The chain links TRBV4-1 to TRBJ2-1; D unclear. The CDR3 contains 12 residues. CDR1 MGHRA and CDR2 YSYEKL come from the germline V gene. Trimming stripped 2 bases from V and 6 bases from J, with 5 bases between. The CDR3: CASSQRSNEQFF. CDR3 nucleotides: TGCGCCAGCAGCCAACGGAGCAATGAGCAGTTCTTC.

The chain is built from TRBV10-3 and TRBJ2-1; D is perhaps TRBD1 or TRBD2 (6 bases each). This CDR3 has 14 amino acids. V was shortened by 3 bases and J by 8 bases, with 14 bases between the two germline ends. Germline CDR1 ENHRY, CDR2 SYGVKD. DNA for the CDR3: TGTGCCATCAGTGATGGGGGGCCAGGGGATGAGCAGTTCTTC. Amino acids: CAISDGGPGDEQFF.

Concerning this clone itself: Additional DNA sequences in this sample encode the identical CDR3. The chain employs TRBV2 and TRBJ1-1; no firm D call. The CDR3 length is 12 residues. Germline V gene sequence: CDR1 SNHLY, CDR2 FYNNEI. Trimming left V 4 bases short and J 1 base short, with 4 bases between. The CDR3 region has the DNA TGTGCCAGCAGTGTGGGGAACACTGAAGCTTTCTTT. The encoded protein is CASSVGNTEAFF.

For this clone: Since a far larger clone is one base different, this is likely a read error. This chain links TRBV30 with TRBJ2-4; TRBD2 agrees at 8 bases. Germline assignment: CDR1 GTSNPN and CDR2 SVGIG (reference sequence). The CDR3 extends over 16 amino acids. The CDR3 DNA follows: TGTGCTTGCCGCAGACTAGCGAGAGGGCCGGCGGACATTCAGTACTTC. It is translated as CACRRLARGPADIQYF.

The rearrangement uses TRBV28 and TRBJ2-7; the D gene is possibly TRBD2 (5 bases). Trimming stripped 2 bases from V and 1 base from J, with 12 bases between. CDR3 length: 15 residues. Germline CDR1 MDHEN, CDR2 SYDVKM. The CDR3 DNA is TGTGCCAGCAGTTTAAGAGGGATTCTATCCTACGAGCAGTACTTC. It encodes CASSLRGILSYEQYF. Full variable domain (rest looked up from reference TRBV28 and TRBJ2-7): DVKVTQSSRYLVKRTGEKVFLECVQDMDHENMFWYRQDPGLGLRLIYFSYDVKMKEKGDIPEGYSVSREKKERFSLILESASTNQTSMYLCASSLRGILSYEQYFGPGTRLTVT.

This clone was recorded only once. This chain links TRBV5-4 with TRBJ2-7; TRBD1 or TRBD2 may be the D gene (5 bases each). This CDR3 region has 14 residues. Germline V gene lookup returns CDR1 SGHNT and CDR2 YYREEE (reference sequence). Trimming removed 0 bases from V and 5 bases from J, with 12 bases in between. DNA of the CDR3: TGTGCCAGCAGCTTGGATCAGGGAGTGGACGAGCAGTACTTC. Residues: CASSLDQGVDEQYF.

The sample holds one count of this clone. The rearrangement links TRBV2 to TRBJ1-1, with unresolved D. V was clipped by 7 bases and J by 6 bases, with 24 bases between them. CDR1 is SNHLY, CDR2 FYNNEI, per germline. The CDR3 covers 16 residues. The CDR3 region is CASTLPVTMAFAEAFF. For the CDR3, the DNA is TGTGCCAGCACCCTTCCCGTAACTATGGCTTTTGCTGAAGCTTTCTTT.

CDR3 bases: TGTGCCAGCAGCAGTGAGGTTCCCACCATATATTTT. This translates into CASSSEVPTIYF. This chain links TRBV13 with TRBJ1-3; D gene unclear. Germline CDR1 is PRHDT and CDR2 is FYEKMQ (reference sequence). The CDR3 is 12 residues long. Trimming took 5 bases from V and 9 from J, leaving 11 bases between them.

The chain combines TRBV2 with TRBJ1-1; D is unresolved. Germline V gene data show CDR1 as SNHLY and CDR2 as FYNNEI. This CDR3 has 12 amino acids. The ends were cut back, 1 base at V and 6 bases at J, with 6 bases in the middle. DNA for the CDR3: TGTGCCAGCAGTGAAGATCGGGCTGAAGCTTTCTTT. Its protein is CASSEDRAEAFF.

J is TRBJ2-1 and V is TRBV5-4; D is unclear. Germline V gives CDR1 SGHNT, CDR2 YYREEE (reference sequence). The CDR3 is made up of 14 amino acids. Trimming removed 7 bases from V and 10 bases from J, with 21 bases in between. CDR3 bases: TGTGCCAGCGAGAGGAAAGCCTATAATGAAGAGCAGTTCTTC. Protein product: CASERKAYNEEQFF. The full variable domain, rest sourced from reference TRBV5-4 and TRBJ2-1, is ETGVTQSPTHLIKTRGQQVTLRCSSQSGHNTVSWYQQALGQGPQFIFQYYREEENGRGNFPPRFSGLQFPNYSSELNVNALELDDSALYLCASERKAYNEEQFFGPGTRLTVL.

This clone occurred once. The genes are TRBV21-1 and TRBJ1-2. TRBV21-1 is marked as a pseudogene. The CDR3 covers 11 residues. The CDR3: CASILSGGYTF. The CDR3 DNA is TGTGCCAGCATTTTGTCTGGTGGCTACACCTTC.

The gene calls are TRBV5-1 and TRBJ2-3; TRBD2 matches 10 bases. The germline gives CDR1 SGHRS, CDR2 YFSETQ. The CDR3 runs 18 residues. J lost 4 bases, V lost 0 bases, and 11 bases had no gene match. CDR3 bases: TGCGCCAGCAGCTTGGAAATCTCTAGCGGGAGAATGGCAGATACGCAGTATTTT. The encoded protein is CASSLEISSGRMADTQYF.

The chain employs TRBV13 and TRBJ2-7; D uncertain. The V gene's germline CDR1 is PRHDT and CDR2 FYEKMQ (reference sequence). Trimming took off 5 bases at V and 4 bases at J, with 15 bases between the two ends. CDR3 length equals 14 residues. The CDR3 protein is CASSLRTRTYEQYF. The DNA for the CDR3 is TGTGCCAGCAGCCTCAGGACGAGAACTTACGAGCAGTACTTC.

CDR3 residues: CASSLDREYIQYF. CDR3 DNA sequence: TGTGCCAGCAGCTTAGACAGGGAATACATTCAGTACTTC. This chain joins TRBV7-9 and TRBJ2-4, with D maybe TRBD1 (6 bases). Between the trimmed V and J ends, which lost 1 base and 8 bases, there was a span of 9 bases. The CDR3 is made up of 13 amino acids. Germline lookup yields CDR1 SEHNR and CDR2 FQNEAQ (reference sequence).

This clone was seen a single time. The chain uses TRBV11-2 and TRBJ1-5; maybe TRBD1 (6 bases). In germline, CDR1 is SGHAT, CDR2 FQNNGV. V dropped 1 base and J dropped 0 bases, with 16 bases sitting between them. There are 18 residues in the CDR3. Written as DNA, the CDR3 is TGTGCCAGCAGCTTAGGAGACGACAGGACAAGTAGCAATCAGCCCCAGCATTTT. This encodes CASSLGDDRTSSNQPQHF.